The 6 T cell receptor beta chains below all came from one sample that was sequenced in a study of T cells in Graves' hyperthyroidism and ophthalmopathy. What was amplified from RNA transcripts were TCR beta CDR3 regions. A first-round RT-PCR of the TCR CDR3 used the HTBI primer set. TCRdb re-called the multiplex PCR reads through MiXCR, storing one row per CDR3 protein. The sample has over 450,000 distinct CDR3 sequences; approximately 17% are singletons. Sequencing was done on a sample of blood. All receptors derive from a woman aged 18-29 years with Graves' ophthalmopathy.

This clonotype was counted only a few times. V is TRBV20-1 and J is TRBJ2-5, with 10 positions matching TRBD2. The germline gives CDR1 DFQATT, CDR2 SNEGSKA (reference sequence). The CDR3 loop spans 17 amino acids. With 3 bases clipped from V and 1 base from J, the junction kept 11 bases outside the gene matches. CDR3 protein: CSARGGASGGPQETQYF. DNA for the CDR3: TGCAGTGCTAGGGGCGGGGCTAGCGGGGGACCCCAAGAGACCCAGTACTTC.

The chain recombines TRBV7-9 with TRBJ1-2, with TRBD1 as a possible D gene (6 bases). The CDR3 consists of 15 residues. The V gene lost 2 bases and the J gene lost 2 bases, with 12 bases spanning the gap. From germline, CDR1 is SEHNR and CDR2 FQNEAQ (reference sequence). The CDR3 coding sequence is TGTGCCAGCAGCTTATCAGGGGCTCAAAACTATGGCTACACCTTC. Amino acid sequence: CASSLSGAQNYGYTF.

This clonotype was counted ten times or more. V usage is TRBV11-2 and J usage is TRBJ1-1, with no clear D. V lost 1 base to trimming and J lost 3 bases, with 15 bases between them. The CDR3 is 16 amino acids. Germline CDR1 SGHAT, CDR2 FQNNGV. The CDR3 here is CASSLALVGVYTEAFF. CDR3 in DNA: TGTGCCAGCAGCTTAGCTCTGGTAGGCGTTTACACTGAAGCTTTCTTT.

This clonotype was detected a few times. V usage is TRBV10-3 and J usage is TRBJ2-1, with 9 positions matching TRBD2. Per the germline V gene, CDR1 is ENHRY and CDR2 is SYGVKD. The length of the CDR3 is 14 residues. V shed 10 bases and J 8 bases; nucleotides not matched to a gene: 12. The chain's CDR3 is CATRGGATVHEQFF. The CDR3 nucleotides are TGTGCCACGCGCGGGGGGGCCACAGTCCATGAGCAGTTCTTC.

The gene calls are TRBV30 and TRBJ2-7, with D perhaps TRBD2 (5 bases). V gave up 1 base and J gave up 3 bases, with 10 bases separating them. The CDR3 consists of 13 residues. Germline assignment: CDR1 GTSNPN and CDR2 SVGIG (reference sequence). In nucleotides, the CDR3 is TGTGCCTGGAGTGACGGGGAAATCTACGAGCAGTACTTC. Translation: CAWSDGEIYEQYF.

Concerning this clonotype: With a much larger clone just one base away, this may be a read error. The V gene is TRBV13, the J gene TRBJ1-1, with D perhaps matching TRBD1 (5 bases). The germline gives CDR1 PRHDT, CDR2 FYEKMQ (reference sequence). This CDR3 comprises 15 residues. CDR3 in amino acids: CASSLATVVNTEASF. In DNA form, the CDR3 reads TGCGCCAGCAGCTTAGCGACAGTCGTGAACACTGAAGCTTCCTTT.